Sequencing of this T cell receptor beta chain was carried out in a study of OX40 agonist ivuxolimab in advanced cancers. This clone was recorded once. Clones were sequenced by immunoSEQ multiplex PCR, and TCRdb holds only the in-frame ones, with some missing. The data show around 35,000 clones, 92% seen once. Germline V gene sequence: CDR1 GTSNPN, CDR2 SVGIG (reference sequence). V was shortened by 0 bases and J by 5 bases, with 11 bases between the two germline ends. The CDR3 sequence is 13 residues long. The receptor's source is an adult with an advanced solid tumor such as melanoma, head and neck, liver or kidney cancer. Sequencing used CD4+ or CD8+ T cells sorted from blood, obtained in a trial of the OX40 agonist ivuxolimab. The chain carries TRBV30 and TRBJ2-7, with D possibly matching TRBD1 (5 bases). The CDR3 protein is CAWSVDAGNEQYF. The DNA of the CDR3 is TGTGCCTGGAGTGTAGACGCAGGGAACGAGCAGTACTTC.